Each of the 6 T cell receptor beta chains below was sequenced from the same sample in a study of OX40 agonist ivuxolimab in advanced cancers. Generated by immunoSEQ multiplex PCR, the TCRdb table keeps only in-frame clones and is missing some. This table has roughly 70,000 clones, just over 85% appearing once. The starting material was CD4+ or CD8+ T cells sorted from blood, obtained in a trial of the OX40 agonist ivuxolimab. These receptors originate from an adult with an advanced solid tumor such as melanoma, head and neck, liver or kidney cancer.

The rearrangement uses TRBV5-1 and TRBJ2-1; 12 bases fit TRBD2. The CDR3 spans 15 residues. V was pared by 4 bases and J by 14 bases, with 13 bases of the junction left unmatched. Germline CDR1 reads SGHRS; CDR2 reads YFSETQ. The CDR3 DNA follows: TGCGCCAGCAGCGACGGACTAGCGGGACCCCTAGCTGAGTTCTTC. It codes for CASSDGLAGPLAEFF.

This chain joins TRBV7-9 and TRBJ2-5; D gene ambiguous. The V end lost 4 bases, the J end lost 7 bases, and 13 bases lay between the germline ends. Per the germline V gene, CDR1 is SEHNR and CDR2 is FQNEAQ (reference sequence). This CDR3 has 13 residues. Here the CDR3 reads CASSSVGAGTQYF. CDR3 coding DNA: TGTGCCAGCAGCTCTGTGGGTGCAGGGACCCAGTACTTC.

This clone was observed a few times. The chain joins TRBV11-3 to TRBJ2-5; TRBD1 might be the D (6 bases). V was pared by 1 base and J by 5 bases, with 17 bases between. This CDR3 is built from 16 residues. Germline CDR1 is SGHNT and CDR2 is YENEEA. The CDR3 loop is CASSLGGTGFLETQYF. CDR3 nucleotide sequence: TGTGCCAGCAGCTTAGGAGGAACAGGGTTTTTGGAGACCCAGTACTTC.

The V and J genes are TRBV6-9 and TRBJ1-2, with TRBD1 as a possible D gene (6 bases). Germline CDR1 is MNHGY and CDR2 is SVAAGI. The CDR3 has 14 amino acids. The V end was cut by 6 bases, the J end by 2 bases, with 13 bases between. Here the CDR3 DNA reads TGTGCCAGCAGCCCTGAGACAGGAAACTATGGCTACACCTTC. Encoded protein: CASSPETGNYGYTF.

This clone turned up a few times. CDR3 sequence (DNA): TGTGCCAGCAGTATACGGACAGGGTATGGAGATACGCAGTATTTT. Translating gives CASSIRTGYGDTQYF. The genes are TRBV28 and TRBJ2-3, with TRBD1 matching 8 bases. V lost 5 bases to trimming and J lost 5 bases; unmatched junction nucleotides: 9. Germline V gene data show CDR1 as MDHEN and CDR2 as SYDVKM. CDR3 length: 15 residues.

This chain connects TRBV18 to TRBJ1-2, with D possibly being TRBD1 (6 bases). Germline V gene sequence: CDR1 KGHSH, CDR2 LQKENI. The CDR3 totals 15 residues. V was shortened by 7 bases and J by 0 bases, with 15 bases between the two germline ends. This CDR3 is CASFQQAGANYGYTF. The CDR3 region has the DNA TGTGCCAGCTTCCAACAGGCAGGGGCTAACTATGGCTACACCTTC.